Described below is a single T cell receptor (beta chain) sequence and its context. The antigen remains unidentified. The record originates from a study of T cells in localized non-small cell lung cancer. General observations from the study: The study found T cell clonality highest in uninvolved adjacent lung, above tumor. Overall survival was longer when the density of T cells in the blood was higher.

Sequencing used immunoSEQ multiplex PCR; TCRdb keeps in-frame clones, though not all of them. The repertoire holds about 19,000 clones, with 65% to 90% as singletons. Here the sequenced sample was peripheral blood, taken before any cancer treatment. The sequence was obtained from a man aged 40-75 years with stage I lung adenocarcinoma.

CDR3: CASGLDQPQHF. CDR3 sequence (DNA): TGTGCCAGCGGACTTGATCAGCCCCAGCATTTT. The chain employs TRBV7-2 and TRBJ1-5; D gene uncertain. CDR3 size: 11 residues. V lost 8 bases and J lost 5, with 7 bases in between. The germline gives CDR1 SGHTA, CDR2 FQGNSA.